What follows are 12 T cell receptor beta chains derived from one specimen sequenced in a study of cytomegalovirus exposure and HLA in healthy donors (dated by TCRdb to the late 2010s). Library preparation employed the immunoSEQ multiplex PCR assay. For the multiplex PCR, a mixture combining 60 forward primers for TCR Vbeta segments and 13 reverse primers for TCR Jbeta segments was used. Here the immuneACCESS table is served through TCRdb, limited to in-frame sequences with V and J called. Missing clones are a known gap in these copies; in checked studies unresolved V genes cover under half, and the rest lacks a known reason. The sample table records 50,000 to 60,000 clones; roughly 73% of these occur just once. The ten largest clonotypes hold about 3% of the sample. Material: PBMCs. These TCRs come from a woman aged 35 to 49 in good health and CMV-seropositive.

The J gene is TRBJ1-1, the V gene TRBV2; perhaps TRBD1 as D (5 bases). Between the trimmed V and J ends, which lost 6 bases and 2 bases, there was a span of 16 bases. CDR1 SNHLY and CDR2 FYNNEI come from the germline V gene. The CDR3 contains 15 residues. Here the CDR3 DNA reads TGTGCCAGCAGCCTCCAAAGGGGCTATAACACTGAAGCTTTCTTT. Translating gives CASSLQRGYNTEAFF.

This clone was seen a single time. The rearrangement joins TRBV28 to TRBJ2-7, with a weak D call TRBD1 (6 bases). Trimming removed 2 bases at V and 6 bases at J, with 14 bases between. The CDR3 is made up of 14 amino acids. CDR1 and CDR2 from the germline V gene are MDHEN and SYDVKM. The CDR3 bases are TGTGCCAGCAGTTTAAATGGACAGACAAGCGAGCAGTACTTC. It codes for CASSLNGQTSEQYF.

This clone was detected only a few times. The V and J genes are TRBV7-2 and TRBJ1-1; D remains ambiguous. Germline assignment: CDR1 SGHTA and CDR2 FQGNSA. V lost 5 bases, J lost 8 bases, and 21 bases lay in between. CDR3 length equals 15 residues. CDR3 DNA sequence: TGTGCCAGCAGCCTTTTATCACGAGGTCACCTCGAAGCTTTCTTT. Residues: CASSLLSRGHLEAFF.

The chain joins TRBV5-1 to TRBJ2-1, with 10 bases identical to TRBD2. In germline, CDR1 is SGHRS, CDR2 YFSETQ. V shed 2 bases, J shed 9 bases, and the junction held 14 bases outside the gene matches. The CDR3 length is 17 residues. Written as DNA, the CDR3 is TGCGCCAGCAGCTTAGAGGGCCTAGCGGGGGTTTTGGGTGAGCAGTTCTTC. It is translated as CASSLEGLAGVLGEQFF.

This clone occurred once. V usage is TRBV30 and J usage is TRBJ1-2; D ambiguous. In germline, CDR1 is GTSNPN, CDR2 SVGIG (reference sequence). V lost 6 bases, J lost 2 bases, and 16 bases lay in between. This CDR3 comprises 14 residues. The CDR3 region is CACRARGANYGYTF. CDR3 in DNA: TGTGCCTGCCGGGCGCGGGGAGCGAACTATGGCTACACCTTC.

The chain uses TRBV7-7 and TRBJ1-1, with D maybe TRBD1 (5 bases). V was pared by 4 bases and J by 1 base, with 7 bases between. The CDR3 loop spans 13 amino acids. Germline V gives CDR1 SSHAT, CDR2 FNYEAQ (reference sequence). The CDR3 is CASSYDRNTEAFF. The CDR3 nucleotides read TGTGCCAGCAGCTACGACAGGAACACTGAAGCTTTCTTT.

The CDR3 coding sequence is TGCGCCAGCAGCGTAGGACAGGGAGGCGGAGGACGCTATGGCTACACCTTC. The encoded protein is CASSVGQGGGGRYGYTF. This sequence joins TRBV5-1 and TRBJ1-2; 8 nucleotides match TRBD1. The V and J ends lost 4 bases and 4 bases, in that order; junction bases with no gene match: 15. The CDR3 has 17 amino acids. CDR1 SGHRS and CDR2 YFSETQ come from the germline V gene.

The chain recombines TRBV14 with TRBJ2-2; possibly TRBD2 for D (5 bases). The CDR3 has 18 residues. V lost 0 bases to trimming and J lost 5 bases, with 19 bases between them. Germline CDR1 SGHDN, CDR2 FVKESK. CDR3 DNA sequence: TGTGCCAGCAGCCAAGACCGCCGTACTAGATCAAAGACCGGGGAGCTGTTTTTT. Translation: CASSQDRRTRSKTGELFF.

The V and J genes are TRBV30 and TRBJ2-5; TRBD1 aligns across 9 bases. The CDR3 is 14 amino acids. Germline values: CDR1 GTSNPN, CDR2 SVGIG (reference sequence). J lost 5 bases, V lost 4 bases, and 8 bases had no gene match. The CDR3 bases are TGTGCCTGGAAAGGACAGGGGTCTAAGGAGACCCAGTACTTC. Translating it yields CAWKGQGSKETQYF.

The V gene is TRBV29-1, the J gene TRBJ2-7, with TRBD1 identical over 12 bases. Losses at the gene ends were 6 bases for V and 5 bases for J; bases not matched to a gene: 8. The CDR3 is made up of 14 amino acids. Germline V gives CDR1 SQVTM, CDR2 ANQGSEA. CDR3 sequence reads: CSVKRDRGRNEQYF. The CDR3 bases are TGCAGCGTGAAGCGGGACAGGGGGCGAAACGAGCAGTACTTC.

V is TRBV7-8 and J is TRBJ1-6; the match to TRBD1 covers 7 bases. The germline V gene has CDR1 SGHVS and CDR2 FQNEAQ. This CDR3 is built from 16 residues. The V gene end was trimmed by 5 bases and the J gene end by 14 bases; junction bases not matched to a gene: 18. CDR3 DNA sequence: TGTGCCAGCAGCACCCCGACAGGGACACCGAGTCCGGCCCTCCACTTT. Protein product: CASSTPTGTPSPALHF.

The gene calls are TRBV6-1 and TRBJ2-7, with 7 positions matching TRBD2. Germline lookup yields CDR1 MNHNS and CDR2 SASEGT. The CDR3 contains 14 residues. The V gene end was trimmed by 4 bases and the J gene end by 2 bases; junction bases not matched to a gene: 5. In nucleotides, the CDR3 is TGTGCCAGCAGTGGGCGGGGAGGGGCCTACGAGCAGTACTTC. Encoded protein: CASSGRGGAYEQYF.